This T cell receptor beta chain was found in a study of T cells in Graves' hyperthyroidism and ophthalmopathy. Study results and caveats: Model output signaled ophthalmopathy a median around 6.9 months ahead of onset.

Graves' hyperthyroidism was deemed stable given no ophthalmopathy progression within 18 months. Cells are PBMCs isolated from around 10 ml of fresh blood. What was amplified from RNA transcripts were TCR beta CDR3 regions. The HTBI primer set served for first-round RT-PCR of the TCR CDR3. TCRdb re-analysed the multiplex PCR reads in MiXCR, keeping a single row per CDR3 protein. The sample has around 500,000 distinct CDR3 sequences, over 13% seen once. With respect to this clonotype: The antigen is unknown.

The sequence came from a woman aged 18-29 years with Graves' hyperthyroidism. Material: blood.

CDR3 in amino acids: CSVGDVSYNEQFF. The CDR3, as DNA: TGCAGCGTTGGAGATGTCTCCTACAATGAGCAGTTCTTC. The rearrangement uses TRBV29-1 and TRBJ2-1; no definite D call. Deletions cut 4 bases from V and 0 bases from J, with 7 bases between. The CDR3 runs 13 residues. Germline V gene lookup returns CDR1 SQVTM and CDR2 ANQGSEA.